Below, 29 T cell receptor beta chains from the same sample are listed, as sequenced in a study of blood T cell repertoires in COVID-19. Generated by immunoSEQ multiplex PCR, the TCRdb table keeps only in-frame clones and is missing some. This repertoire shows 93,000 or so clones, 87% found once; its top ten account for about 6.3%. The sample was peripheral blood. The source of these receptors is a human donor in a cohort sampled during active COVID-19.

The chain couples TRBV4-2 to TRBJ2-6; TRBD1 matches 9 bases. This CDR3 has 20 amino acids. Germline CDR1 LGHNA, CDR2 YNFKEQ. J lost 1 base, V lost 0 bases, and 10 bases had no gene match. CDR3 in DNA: TGTGCCAGCAGCCAAGATAATTTTGGACAGGGGTATTCTGGGGCCAACGTCCTGACTTTC. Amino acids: CASSQDNFGQGYSGANVLTF.

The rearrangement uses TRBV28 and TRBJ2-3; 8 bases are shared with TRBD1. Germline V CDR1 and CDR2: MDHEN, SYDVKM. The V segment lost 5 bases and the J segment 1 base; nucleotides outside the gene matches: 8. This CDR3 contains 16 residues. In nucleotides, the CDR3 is TGTGCCAGCAGTCTACCAGGGGGCACGGGCACAGATACGCAGTATTTT. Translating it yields CASSLPGGTGTDTQYF.

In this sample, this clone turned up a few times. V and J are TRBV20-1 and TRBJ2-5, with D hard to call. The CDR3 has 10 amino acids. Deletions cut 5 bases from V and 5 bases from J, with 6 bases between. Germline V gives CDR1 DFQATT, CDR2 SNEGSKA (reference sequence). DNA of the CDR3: TGCAGTGCTCTCGGGGAGACCCAGTACTTC. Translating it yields CSALGETQYF.

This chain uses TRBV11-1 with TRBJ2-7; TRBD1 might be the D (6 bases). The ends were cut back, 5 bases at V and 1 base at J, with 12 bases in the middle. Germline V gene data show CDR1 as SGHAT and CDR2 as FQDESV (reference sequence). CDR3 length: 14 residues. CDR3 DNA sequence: TGTGCCAGCAGCCCGCATACAGGGTCCTACGAGCAGTACTTC. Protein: CASSPHTGSYEQYF.

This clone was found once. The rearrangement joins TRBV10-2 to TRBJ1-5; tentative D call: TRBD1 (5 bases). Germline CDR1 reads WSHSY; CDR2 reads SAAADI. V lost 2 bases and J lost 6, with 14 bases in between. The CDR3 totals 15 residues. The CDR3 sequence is CASSEVGGDAQPQHF. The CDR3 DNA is TGCGCCAGCAGTGAGGTGGGGGGGGACGCTCAGCCCCAGCATTTT.

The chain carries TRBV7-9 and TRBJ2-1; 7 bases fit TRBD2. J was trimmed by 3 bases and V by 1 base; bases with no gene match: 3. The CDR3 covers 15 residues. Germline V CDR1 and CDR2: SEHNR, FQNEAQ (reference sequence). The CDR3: CASSLDGRNYNEQFF. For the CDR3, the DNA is TGTGCCAGCAGCTTAGACGGGAGGAACTACAATGAGCAGTTCTTC.

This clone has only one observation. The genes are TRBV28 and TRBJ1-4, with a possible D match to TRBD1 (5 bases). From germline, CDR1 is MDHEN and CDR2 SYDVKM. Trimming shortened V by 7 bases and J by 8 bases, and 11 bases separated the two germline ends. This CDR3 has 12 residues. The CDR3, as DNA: TGTGCCAGCAAAGGACAATACGAAAAACTGTTTTTT. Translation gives CASKGQYEKLFF.

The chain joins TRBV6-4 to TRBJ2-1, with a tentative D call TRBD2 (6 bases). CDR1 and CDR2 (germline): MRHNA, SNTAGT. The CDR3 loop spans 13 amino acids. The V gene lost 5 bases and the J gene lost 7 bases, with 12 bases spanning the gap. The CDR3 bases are TGTGCCAGCAGTCCGGGACTCGGGAATGAGCAGTTCTTC. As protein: CASSPGLGNEQFF.

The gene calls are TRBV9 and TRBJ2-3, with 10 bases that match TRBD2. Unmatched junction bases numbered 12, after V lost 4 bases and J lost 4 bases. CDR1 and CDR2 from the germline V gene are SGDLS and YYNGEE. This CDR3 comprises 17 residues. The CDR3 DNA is TGTGCCAGCAGCCTATTAACGGGACTAGCGAGTTCAGATACGCAGTATTTT. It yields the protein CASSLLTGLASSDTQYF.

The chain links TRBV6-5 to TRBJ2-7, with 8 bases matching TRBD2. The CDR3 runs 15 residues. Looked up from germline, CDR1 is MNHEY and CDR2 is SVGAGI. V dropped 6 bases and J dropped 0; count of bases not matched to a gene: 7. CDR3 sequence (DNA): TGTGCCAGCAGCGCGACTAGCGCGAGCTCCTACGAGCAGTACTTC. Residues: CASSATSASSYEQYF.

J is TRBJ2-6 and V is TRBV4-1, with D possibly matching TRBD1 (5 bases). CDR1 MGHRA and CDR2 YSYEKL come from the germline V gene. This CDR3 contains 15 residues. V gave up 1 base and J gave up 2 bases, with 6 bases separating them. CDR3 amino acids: CASSQAGTGANVLTF. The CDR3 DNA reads TGCGCCAGCAGCCAAGCAGGGACTGGGGCCAACGTCCTGACTTTC.

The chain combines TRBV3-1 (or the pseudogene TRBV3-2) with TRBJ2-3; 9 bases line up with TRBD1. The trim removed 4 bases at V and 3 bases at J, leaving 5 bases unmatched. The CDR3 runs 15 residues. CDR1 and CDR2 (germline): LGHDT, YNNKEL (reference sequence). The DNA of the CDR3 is TGTGCCAGCAGCCCGTCCGGGACAGGGACAGATACGCAGTATTTT. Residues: CASSPSGTGTDTQYF.

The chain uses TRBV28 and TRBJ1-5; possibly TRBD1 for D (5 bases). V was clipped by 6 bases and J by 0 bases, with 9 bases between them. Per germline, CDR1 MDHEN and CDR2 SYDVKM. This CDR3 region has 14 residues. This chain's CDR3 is CASRRQRSNQPQHF. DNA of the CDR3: TGTGCCAGCAGACGACAGCGTAGCAATCAGCCCCAGCATTTT.

In DNA form, the CDR3 reads TGTGCCAGTTCCGCCTCAGGGGGCATGACTGAAGCTTTCTTT. Amino acids: CASSASGGMTEAFF. The chain employs TRBV2 and TRBJ1-1; TRBD1 matches 8 bases. With 9 bases clipped from V and 5 bases from J, the junction kept 11 bases outside the gene matches. Looked up from germline, CDR1 is SNHLY and CDR2 is FYNNEI. The CDR3 spans 14 residues.

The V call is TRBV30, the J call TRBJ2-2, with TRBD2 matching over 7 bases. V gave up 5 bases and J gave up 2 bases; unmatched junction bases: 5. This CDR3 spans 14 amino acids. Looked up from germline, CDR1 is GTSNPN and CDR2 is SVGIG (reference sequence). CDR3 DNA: TGTGCCTGGTGCTGGGGGGGAAACACCGGGGAGCTGTTTTTT. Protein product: CAWCWGGNTGELFF.

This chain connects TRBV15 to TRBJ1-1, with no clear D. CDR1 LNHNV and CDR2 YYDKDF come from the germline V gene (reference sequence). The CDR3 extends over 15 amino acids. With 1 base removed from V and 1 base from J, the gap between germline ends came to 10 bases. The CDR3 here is CATSRVVSRNTEAFF. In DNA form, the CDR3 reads TGTGCCACCAGCAGAGTGGTCAGTCGGAACACTGAAGCTTTCTTT. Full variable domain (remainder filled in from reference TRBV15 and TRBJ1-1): DAMVIQNPRYQVTQFGKPVTLSCSQTLNHNVMYWYQQKSSQAPKLLFHYYDKDFNNEADTPDNFQSRRPNTSFCFLDIRSPGLGDTAMYLCATSRVVSRNTEAFFGQGTRLTVV.

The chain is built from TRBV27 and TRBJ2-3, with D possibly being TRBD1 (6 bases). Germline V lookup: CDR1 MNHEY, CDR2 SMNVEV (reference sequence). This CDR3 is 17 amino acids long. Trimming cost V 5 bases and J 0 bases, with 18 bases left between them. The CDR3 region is CASSRLRDTFSTDTQYF. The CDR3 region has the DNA TGTGCCAGCAGTCGACTCCGGGACACTTTTAGCACAGATACGCAGTATTTT.

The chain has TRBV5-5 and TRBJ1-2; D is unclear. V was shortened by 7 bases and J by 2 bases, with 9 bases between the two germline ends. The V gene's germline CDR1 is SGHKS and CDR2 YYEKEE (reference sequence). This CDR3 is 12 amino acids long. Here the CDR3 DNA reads TGTGCCAGCGCTTCCCGGAACTATGGCTACACCTTC. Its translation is CASASRNYGYTF.

The CDR3 spells CASSPRRGQGQDQPQHF. CDR3 coding DNA: TGTGCCAGCTCACCCAGACGAGGACAGGGCCAGGATCAGCCCCAGCATTTT. This rearrangement joins TRBV18 to TRBJ1-5; TRBD1 agrees at 8 bases. The germline V gene has CDR1 KGHSH and CDR2 LQKENI. Trimming took 3 bases from V and 5 from J; bases not matched to a gene: 12. CDR3 length: 17 residues.

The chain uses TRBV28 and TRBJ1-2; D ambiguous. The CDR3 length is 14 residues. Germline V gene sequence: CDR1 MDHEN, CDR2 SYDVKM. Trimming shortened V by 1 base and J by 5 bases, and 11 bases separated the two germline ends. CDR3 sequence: CASSLFDVGYGYTF. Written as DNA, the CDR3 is TGTGCCAGCAGTTTATTCGACGTCGGGTATGGCTACACCTTC.

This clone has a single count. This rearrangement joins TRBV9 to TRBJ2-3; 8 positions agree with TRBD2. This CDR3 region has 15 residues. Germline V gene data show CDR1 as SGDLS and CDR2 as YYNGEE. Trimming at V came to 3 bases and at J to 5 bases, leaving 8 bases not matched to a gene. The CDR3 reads CASSATGLVGDTQYF. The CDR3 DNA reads TGTGCCAGCAGCGCAACGGGACTAGTAGGAGATACGCAGTATTTT. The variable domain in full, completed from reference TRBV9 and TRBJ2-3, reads DSGVTQTPKHLITATGQRVTLRCSPRSGDLSVYWYQQSLDQGLQFLIQYYNGEERAKGNILERFSAQQFPDLHSELNLSSLELGDSALYFCASSATGLVGDTQYFGPGTRLTVL.

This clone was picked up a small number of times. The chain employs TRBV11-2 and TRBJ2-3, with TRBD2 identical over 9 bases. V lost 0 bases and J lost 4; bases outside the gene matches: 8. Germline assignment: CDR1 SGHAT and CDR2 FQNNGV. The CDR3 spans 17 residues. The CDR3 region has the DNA TGTGCCAGCAGCTTAGAATGGGGGCGCGGGAGGGCAGATACGCAGTATTTT. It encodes CASSLEWGRGRADTQYF. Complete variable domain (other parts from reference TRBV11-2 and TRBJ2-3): EAGVAQSPRYKIIEKRQSVAFWCNPISGHATLYWYQQILGQGPKLLIQFQNNGVVDDSQLPKDRFSAERLKGVDSTLKIQPAKLEDSAVYLCASSLEWGRGRADTQYFGPGTRLTVL.

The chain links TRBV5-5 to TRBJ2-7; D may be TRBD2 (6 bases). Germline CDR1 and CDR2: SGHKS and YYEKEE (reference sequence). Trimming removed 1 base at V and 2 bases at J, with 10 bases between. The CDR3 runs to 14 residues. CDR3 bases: TGTGCCAGCAGCTTGTCGGGGGACCCCTACGAGCAGTACTTC. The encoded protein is CASSLSGDPYEQYF.

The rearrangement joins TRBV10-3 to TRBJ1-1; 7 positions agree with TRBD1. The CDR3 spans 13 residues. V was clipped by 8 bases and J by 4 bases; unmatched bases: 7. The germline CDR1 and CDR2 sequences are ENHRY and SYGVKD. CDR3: CAIGGDSTTEAFF. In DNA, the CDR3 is TGTGCCATCGGAGGGGACAGTACCACTGAAGCTTTCTTT.

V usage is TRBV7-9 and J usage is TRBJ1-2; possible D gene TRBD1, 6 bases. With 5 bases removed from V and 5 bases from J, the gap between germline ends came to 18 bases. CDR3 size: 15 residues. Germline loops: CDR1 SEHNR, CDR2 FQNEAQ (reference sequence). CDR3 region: CASSQGGDGPYGYTF. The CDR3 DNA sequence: TGTGCCAGCAGCCAAGGGGGGGACGGACCGTATGGCTACACCTTC.

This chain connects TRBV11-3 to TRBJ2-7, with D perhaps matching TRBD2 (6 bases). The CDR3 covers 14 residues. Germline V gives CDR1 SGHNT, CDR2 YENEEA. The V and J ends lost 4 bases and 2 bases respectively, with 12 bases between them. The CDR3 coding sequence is TGTGCCAGCAGCTATAGCGGAGCAACCTACGAGCAGTACTTC. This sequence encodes CASSYSGATYEQYF.

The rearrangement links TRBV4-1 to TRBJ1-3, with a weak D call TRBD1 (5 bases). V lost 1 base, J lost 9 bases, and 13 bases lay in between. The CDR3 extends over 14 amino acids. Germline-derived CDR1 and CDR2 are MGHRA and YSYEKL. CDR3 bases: TGCGCCAGCAGCCAAGGGGCCCTTGGGGCCACCATATATTTT. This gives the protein CASSQGALGATIYF.

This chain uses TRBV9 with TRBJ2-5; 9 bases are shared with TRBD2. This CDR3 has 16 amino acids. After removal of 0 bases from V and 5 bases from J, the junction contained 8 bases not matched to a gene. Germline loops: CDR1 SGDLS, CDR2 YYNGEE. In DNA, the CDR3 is TGTGCCAGCAGCGTAGCTCTTAGCGGGGGATGGGAGACCCAGTACTTC. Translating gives CASSVALSGGWETQYF.

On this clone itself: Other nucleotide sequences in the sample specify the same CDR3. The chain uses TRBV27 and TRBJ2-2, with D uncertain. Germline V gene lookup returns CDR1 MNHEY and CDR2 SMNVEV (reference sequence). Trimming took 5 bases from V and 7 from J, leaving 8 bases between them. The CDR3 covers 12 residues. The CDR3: CASSPRGGELFF. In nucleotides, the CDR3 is TGTGCCAGCAGTCCCAGAGGCGGGGAGCTGTTTTTT.